This T cell receptor (beta chain) was recorded in a study of blood T cell repertoires in COVID-19. Overall study: COVID-19 samples collected from the United States, Italy and Spain covered acute and convalescent phases. The cDNA or gDNA used as material had been derived from T cells, B-cell-depleted T cells, or PBMCs.

The germline V gene has CDR1 SGHAT and CDR2 FQNNGV. The CDR3 contains 16 residues. Trimming took 6 bases from V and 8 from J, leaving 25 bases between them. In the original workflow: Amplification of reference gene primers provided the estimated nucleated cell counts. Clones were read by immunoSEQ multiplex PCR, and TCRdb kept only the in-frame ones, dropping some. From that table come the V and J calls and clone size; the DNA was used to work out D and trimming. Here the sample spans tens of thousands of clones, 84% being singletons. This clonotype was sampled from a woman aged 60 to 75 with acute or convalescent COVID-19. Sequencing was done on a sample of peripheral blood. This chain uses TRBV11-2 with TRBJ1-2, with a possible D match to TRBD1 (5 bases). The CDR3 is CASRPLVRGERGGYTF. The CDR3 nucleotides are TGTGCCAGCAGGCCCCTCGTCCGGGGGGAAAGGGGAGGCTACACCTTC. The full variable domain, rest sourced from reference TRBV11-2 and TRBJ1-2, is EAGVAQSPRYKIIEKRQSVAFWCNPISGHATLYWYQQILGQGPKLLIQFQNNGVVDDSQLPKDRFSAERLKGVDSTLKIQPAKLEDSAVYLCASRPLVRGERGGYTFGSGTRLTVV.